The 15 T cell receptor beta chains in this list originate from one sample, sequenced in a study of CD4 T cells in relation to SARS-CoV-2 and coronaviruses. Here immunoSEQ multiplex PCR was the method, and the copy in TCRdb shows in-frame clones only, minus some. Here the sample spans roughly 25,000 clones, about 82% being singletons. Their antigens are not known. Unexposed donor CD4+ T cells date from 2011-2018, before the COVID-19 pandemic. After about 10 days of culture, CD4+ T cells were isolated. Specimen: CD4+ T cells from PBMCs, cultured in vitro. Receptor source: a human donor in good health.

This chain joins TRBV6-5 and TRBJ1-2; D is perhaps TRBD1 (5 bases). The CDR3 runs to 14 residues. Deletions cut 8 bases from V and 3 bases from J, with 16 bases between. Germline V CDR1 and CDR2: MNHEY, SVGAGI. The CDR3 DNA follows: TGTGCCAGCGTGTCTTGGGGGGGAGACTATGGCTACACCTTC. This translates into CASVSWGGDYGYTF.

V usage is TRBV7-8 and J usage is TRBJ2-7; 7 bases are shared with TRBD1. Germline values: CDR1 SGHVS, CDR2 FQNEAQ. This CDR3 comprises 13 residues. J was trimmed by 6 bases and V by 4 bases; bases with no gene match: 6. Here the CDR3 DNA reads TGTGCCAGCAGCTCGGGACAGAGGGGCGAGCAGTACTTC. It specifies CASSSGQRGEQYF.

The rearrangement links TRBV5-1 to TRBJ2-1; possibly TRBD1 for D (5 bases). The V end was cut by 3 bases, the J end by 9 bases, with 10 bases between. CDR1 and CDR2 (germline): SGHRS, YFSETQ. This CDR3 spans 12 amino acids. The CDR3 region is CASSSTGGEQFF. The CDR3 nucleotides read TGCGCCAGCAGCTCCACAGGCGGTGAGCAGTTCTTC. The complete variable domain, with remaining parts taken from reference TRBV5-1 and TRBJ2-1, reads KAGVTQTPRYLIKTRGQQVTLSCSPISGHRSVSWYQQTPGQGLQFLFEYFSETQRNKGNFPGRFSGRQFSNSRSEMNVSTLELGDSALYLCASSSTGGEQFFGPGTRLTVL.

The chain links TRBV2 to TRBJ2-7; 11 bases match TRBD1. The junction had 1 base not matched to a gene; V was cut back by 6 bases and J by 3 bases. The CDR3 is 13 amino acids. Germline V gene lookup returns CDR1 SNHLY and CDR2 FYNNEI. CDR3 amino acids: CASSGTGGYEQYF. The CDR3 DNA sequence: TGTGCCAGCAGCGGGACAGGGGGCTACGAGCAGTACTTC. Together with reference TRBV2 and TRBJ2-7, the CDR3 gives the full variable domain: EPEVTQTPSHQVTQMGQEVILRCVPISNHLYFYWYRQILGQKVEFLVSFYNNEISEKSEIFDDQFSVERPDGSNFTLKIRSTKLEDSAMYFCASSGTGGYEQYFGPGTRLTVT.

This chain links TRBV7-2 with TRBJ1-2; a weak D match, TRBD1 (6 bases). The CDR3 covers 15 residues. V lost 5 bases, J lost 3 bases, and 16 bases lay in between. The germline V gene encodes CDR1 SGHTA and CDR2 FQGNSA. The DNA for the CDR3 is TGTGCCAGCAGCCAGGCGGCAGGGGTCTACTATGGCTACACCTTC. This codes for CASSQAAGVYYGYTF.

The chain links TRBV6-5 to TRBJ2-7, with 11 nucleotides matching TRBD2. CDR3 length: 15 amino acids. V lost 3 bases and J lost 2; bases outside the gene matches: 3. CDR1 is MNHEY and CDR2 is SVGAGI in the germline V gene. CDR3 amino acids: CASSYSGLAAYEQYF. The CDR3 DNA reads TGTGCCAGCAGTTATTCGGGACTAGCGGCCTACGAGCAGTACTTC.

V usage is TRBV7-3 and J usage is TRBJ1-6; D is undetermined. Per germline, CDR1 SGHTA and CDR2 FQGTGA. This CDR3 contains 13 residues. Trimming pared 4 bases from V and 10 bases from J, leaving 11 bases between. CDR3 amino acids: CASSSDQRSPLHF. The CDR3 DNA follows: TGTGCCAGCAGCTCGGACCAAAGGTCACCCCTCCACTTT. Drawing the rest from reference TRBV7-3 and TRBJ1-6, the complete variable domain is GAGVSQTPSNKVTEKGKYVELRCDPISGHTALYWYRQSLGQGPEFLIYFQGTGAADDSGLPNDRFFAVRPEGSVSTLKIQRTERGDSAVYLCASSSDQRSPLHFGNGTRLTVT.

The gene calls are TRBV19 and TRBJ2-4, with D possibly called TRBD1 or TRBD2 (6 bases each). The CDR3 runs 14 residues. The germline V and J ends were trimmed by 3 bases and 5 bases, with 11 bases remaining between them. CDR1 and CDR2 (germline): LNHDA, SQIVND (reference sequence). The CDR3 DNA is TGTGCCAGTAGTATTGGGGGGCGAGAAAACATTCAGTACTTC. Translation: CASSIGGRENIQYF.

The chain has TRBV6-5 and TRBJ2-7; perhaps D is TRBD1 or TRBD2 (5 bases each). In germline, CDR1 is MNHEY, CDR2 SVGAGI. The CDR3 extends over 14 amino acids. V dropped 6 bases and J dropped 0 bases, with 12 bases sitting between them. The CDR3 region has the DNA TGTGCCAGCAGGCCCGGGGCAAGCTCCTACGAGCAGTACTTC. It specifies CASRPGASSYEQYF.

The chain employs TRBV6-2 or TRBV6-3 and TRBJ1-2; maybe TRBD1 (5 bases). This CDR3 spans 14 amino acids. Germline V gene sequence: CDR1 MNHEY, CDR2 SVGEGT. V lost 2 bases and J 4 bases, leaving 11 bases between the germline ends. CDR3 sequence reads: CASSYDQGGYGYTF. CDR3 coding DNA: TGTGCCAGCAGTTACGATCAGGGCGGCTATGGCTACACCTTC.

V is TRBV2 and J is TRBJ1-4; D is unclear. This CDR3 has 13 amino acids. The V end was cut by 4 bases, the J end by 5 bases, with 8 bases between. Per the germline V gene, CDR1 is SNHLY and CDR2 is FYNNEI. The CDR3 DNA sequence: TGTGCCAGCAGTGGTGACCTAAATGAAAAACTGTTTTTT. Protein product: CASSGDLNEKLFF.

V is TRBV3-1 (or the pseudogene TRBV3-2) and J is TRBJ2-3, with D possibly being TRBD1 (5 bases). Looked up from germline, CDR1 is LGHDT and CDR2 is YNNKEL (reference sequence). The germline V and J ends were trimmed by 2 bases and 6 bases, with 9 bases remaining between them. This CDR3 spans 13 amino acids. The chain's CDR3 is CASSQTRVDTQYF. The CDR3 coding sequence is TGTGCCAGCAGCCAAACCAGGGTTGATACGCAGTATTTT.

In its sample, this clone was seen a few times. The J gene is TRBJ2-5, the V gene TRBV24-1; D call uncertain. The CDR3 covers 13 residues. Germline V lookup: CDR1 KGHDR, CDR2 SFDVKD. Trimming pared 4 bases from V and 1 base from J, leaving 6 bases between. DNA for the CDR3: TGTGCCACCAGTGACAACTCCCAAGAGACCCAGTACTTC. It codes for CATSDNSQETQYF.

The chain recombines TRBV29-1 with TRBJ2-5; no definite D call. The CDR3 is made up of 13 amino acids. The V gene lost 4 bases and the J gene lost 1 base, with 10 bases spanning the gap. Germline CDR1 reads SQVTM; CDR2 reads ANQGSEA. Here the CDR3 DNA reads TGCAGCGTTGCAGTTGTGTCCCAAGAGACCCAGTACTTC. The encoded protein is CSVAVVSQETQYF.

This clone has a single count. The CDR3 sequence is CAWSVAGVSGNTIYF. In DNA form, the CDR3 reads TGTGCCTGGAGTGTCGCGGGAGTCTCTGGAAACACCATATATTTT. The chain joins TRBV30 to TRBJ1-3; no firm D call. Looked up from germline, CDR1 is GTSNPN and CDR2 is SVGIG (reference sequence). Trimming removed 0 bases at V and 0 bases at J, with 9 bases between. The CDR3 totals 15 residues.